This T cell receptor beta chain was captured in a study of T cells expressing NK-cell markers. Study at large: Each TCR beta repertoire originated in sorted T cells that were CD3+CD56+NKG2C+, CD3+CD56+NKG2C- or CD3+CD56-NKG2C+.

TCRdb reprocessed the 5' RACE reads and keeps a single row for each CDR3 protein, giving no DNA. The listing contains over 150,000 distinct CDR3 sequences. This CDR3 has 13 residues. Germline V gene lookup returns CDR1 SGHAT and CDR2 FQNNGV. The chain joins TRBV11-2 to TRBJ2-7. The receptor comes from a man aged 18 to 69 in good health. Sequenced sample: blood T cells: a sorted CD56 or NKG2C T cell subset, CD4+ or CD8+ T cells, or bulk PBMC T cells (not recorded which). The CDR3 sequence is CASSFPGDYEQYF.